Listed below are T cell receptor beta chains from one sample, sequenced in a study of T cells in localized non-small cell lung cancer. Clones were read by immunoSEQ multiplex PCR, and TCRdb kept only the in-frame ones, dropping some. The sample includes some 78,000 clones, 84% of them seen just once. Sequenced here: peripheral blood, sampled before any cancer treatment. These TCRs come from a man aged 35 to 70 with stage I lung adenocarcinoma. Both conserved end residues are trimmed from each CDR3.

V gene | CDR3 protein
TRBV9 | ASSVGRDTQY
TRBV7-9 | ASSLGQPANTGELF
TRBV7-9 | ASSQQRGDEAF
TRBV19 | ASSRGRQRAYNEQF
TRBV28 | ASSITGAPNYGYT
TRBV27 | ASRKVAGEQGVDEQF
TRBV4-1 | ASSQDKGRLLYGYT
TRBV28 | ASPFPSRKFTPLTEQY
TRBV29-1 | SALGLTTDTQY
TRBV19 | ASSWGQGSTDTQY
TRBV27 | ASSLSSVYEQF
TRBV5-6 | ASSEGDTYGYT
TRBV20-1 | SASYVVEQY
TRBV5-1 | ASSLGQAGRDEQF
TRBV2 | ASRGRDNEQF